The clone carrying this T cell receptor beta chain was recorded at least ten times. This entry belongs to a study of identical twins. The V gene lost 3 bases and the J gene lost 8 bases, with 14 bases spanning the gap. The CDR3 has 14 residues. TCRdb used MiXCR to reprocess the 5' RACE reads, holding one entry per CDR3 protein. The repertoire consists of about 690,000 distinct CDR3 sequences, with 6.1% occurring once and the leading ten covering roughly 2%. Sequenced sample: naive T cells sorted from blood. V gene TRBV12-3 or TRBV12-4 combines with J gene TRBJ2-1; tentative D call: TRBD2 (6 bases). The clonotype originates from a young man in good health. The CDR3 sequence is CASSFSGEKDEQFF. The CDR3 DNA reads TGTGCCAGCAGTTTCTCGGGGGAGAAGGATGAGCAGTTCTTC.